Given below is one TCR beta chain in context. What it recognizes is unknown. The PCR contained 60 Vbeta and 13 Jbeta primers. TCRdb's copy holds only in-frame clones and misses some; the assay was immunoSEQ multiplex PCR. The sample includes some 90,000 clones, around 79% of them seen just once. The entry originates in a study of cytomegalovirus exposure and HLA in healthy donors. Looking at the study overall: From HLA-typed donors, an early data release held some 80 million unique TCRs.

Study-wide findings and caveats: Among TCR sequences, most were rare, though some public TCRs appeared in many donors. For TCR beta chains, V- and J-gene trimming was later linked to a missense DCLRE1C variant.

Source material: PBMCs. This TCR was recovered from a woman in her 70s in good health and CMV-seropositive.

The CDR3 is CASGGTGEKLFF. The DNA of the CDR3 is TGTGCCAGCGGAGGGACGGGGGAAAAACTGTTTTTT. The gene calls are TRBV27 and TRBJ1-4, with D possibly TRBD1 on 5 matching bases. This CDR3 region has 12 residues. V gave up 8 bases and J gave up 8 bases, with 12 bases separating them. The germline V gene has CDR1 MNHEY and CDR2 SMNVEV (reference sequence).